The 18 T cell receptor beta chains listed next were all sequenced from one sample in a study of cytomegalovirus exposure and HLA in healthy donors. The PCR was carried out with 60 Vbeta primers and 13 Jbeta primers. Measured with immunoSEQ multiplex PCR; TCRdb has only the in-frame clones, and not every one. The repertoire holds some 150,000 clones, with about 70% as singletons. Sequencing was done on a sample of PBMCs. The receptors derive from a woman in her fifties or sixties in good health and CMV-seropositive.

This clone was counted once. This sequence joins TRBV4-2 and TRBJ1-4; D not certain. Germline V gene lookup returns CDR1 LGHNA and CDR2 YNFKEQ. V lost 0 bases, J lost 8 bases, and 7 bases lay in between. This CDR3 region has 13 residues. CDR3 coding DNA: TGTGCCAGCAGCCAAGAAAGACACGAAAAACTGTTTTTT. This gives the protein CASSQERHEKLFF.

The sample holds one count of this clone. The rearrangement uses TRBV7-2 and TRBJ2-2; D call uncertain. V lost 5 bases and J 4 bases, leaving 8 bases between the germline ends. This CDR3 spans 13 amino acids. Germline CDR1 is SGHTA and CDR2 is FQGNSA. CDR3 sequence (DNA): TGTGCCAGCAGCGTTCTTTTCACCGGGGAGCTGTTTTTT. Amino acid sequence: CASSVLFTGELFF.

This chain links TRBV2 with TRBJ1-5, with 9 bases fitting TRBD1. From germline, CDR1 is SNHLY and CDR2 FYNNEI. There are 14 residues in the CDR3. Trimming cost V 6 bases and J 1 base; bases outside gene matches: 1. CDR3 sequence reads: CASSDRGSNQPQHF. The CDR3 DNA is TGTGCCAGCAGCGACAGGGGGAGCAATCAGCCCCAGCATTTT.

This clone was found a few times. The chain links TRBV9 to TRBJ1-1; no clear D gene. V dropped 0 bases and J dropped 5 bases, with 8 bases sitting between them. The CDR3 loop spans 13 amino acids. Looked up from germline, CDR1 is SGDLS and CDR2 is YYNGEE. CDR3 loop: CASSVEFGTEAFF. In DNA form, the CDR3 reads TGTGCCAGCAGCGTAGAGTTCGGGACTGAAGCTTTCTTT.

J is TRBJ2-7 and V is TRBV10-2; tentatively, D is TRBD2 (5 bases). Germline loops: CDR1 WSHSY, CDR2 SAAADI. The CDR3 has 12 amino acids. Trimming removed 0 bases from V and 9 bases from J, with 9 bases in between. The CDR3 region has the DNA TGCGCCAGCAGTGAGTCAGAGGGCGGGCAGTACTTC. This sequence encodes CASSESEGGQYF.

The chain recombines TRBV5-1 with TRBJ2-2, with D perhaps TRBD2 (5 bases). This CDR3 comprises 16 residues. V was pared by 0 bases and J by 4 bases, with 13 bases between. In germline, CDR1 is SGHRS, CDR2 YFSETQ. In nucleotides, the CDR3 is TGCGCCAGCAGCTTGGCCTTCGGGGTTCCCACCGGGGAGCTGTTTTTT. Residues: CASSLAFGVPTGELFF.

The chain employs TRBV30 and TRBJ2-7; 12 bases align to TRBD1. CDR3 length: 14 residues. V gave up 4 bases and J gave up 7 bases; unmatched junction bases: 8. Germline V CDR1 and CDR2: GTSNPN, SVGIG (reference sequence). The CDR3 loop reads CAWTRDRGQSEQYF. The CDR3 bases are TGTGCCTGGACCCGGGACAGGGGGCAAAGTGAGCAGTACTTC. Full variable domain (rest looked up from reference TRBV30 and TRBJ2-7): SQTIHQWPATLVQPVGSPLSLECTVEGTSNPNLYWYRQAAGRGLQLLFYSVGIGQISSEVPQNLSASRPQDRQFILSSKKLLLSDSGFYLCAWTRDRGQSEQYFGPGTRLTVT.

The CDR3, as DNA: TGCGCCAGCAGCCTATGGGGACTAGCGGGAGGAAATGAGCAGTTCTTC. Its translation is CASSLWGLAGGNEQFF. This rearrangement joins TRBV5-1 to TRBJ2-1, with 15 positions matching TRBD2. There are 16 residues in the CDR3. V shed 4 bases, J shed 7 bases, and the junction held 6 bases outside the gene matches. Germline values: CDR1 SGHRS, CDR2 YFSETQ.

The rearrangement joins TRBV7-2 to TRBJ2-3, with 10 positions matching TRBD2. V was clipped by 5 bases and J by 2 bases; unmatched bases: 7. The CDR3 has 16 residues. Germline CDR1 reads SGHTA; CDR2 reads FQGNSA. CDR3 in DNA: TGTGCCAGCAGCCCCAGGACTAGCGGCTACACAGATACGCAGTATTTT. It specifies CASSPRTSGYTDTQYF.

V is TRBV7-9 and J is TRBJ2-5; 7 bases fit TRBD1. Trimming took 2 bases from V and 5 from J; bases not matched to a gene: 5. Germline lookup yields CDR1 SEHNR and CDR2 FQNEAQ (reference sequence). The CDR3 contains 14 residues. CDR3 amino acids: CASSLTRGRETQYF. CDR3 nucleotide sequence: TGTGCCAGCAGCTTAACAAGGGGGCGGGAGACCCAGTACTTC.

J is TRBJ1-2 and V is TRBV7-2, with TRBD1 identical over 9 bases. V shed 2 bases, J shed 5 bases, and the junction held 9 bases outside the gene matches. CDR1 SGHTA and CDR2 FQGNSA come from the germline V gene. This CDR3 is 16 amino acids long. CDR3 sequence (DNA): TGTGCCAGCAGCTTACCGGGACAGGGCGGTCGGTATGGCTACACCTTC. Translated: CASSLPGQGGRYGYTF.

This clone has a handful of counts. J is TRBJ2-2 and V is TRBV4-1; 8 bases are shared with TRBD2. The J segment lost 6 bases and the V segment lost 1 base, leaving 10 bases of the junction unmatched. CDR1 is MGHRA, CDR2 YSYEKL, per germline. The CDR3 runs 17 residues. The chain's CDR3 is CASSQVNMGLDSGELFF. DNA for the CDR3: TGCGCCAGCAGCCAAGTTAATATGGGACTAGACTCCGGGGAGCTGTTTTTT.

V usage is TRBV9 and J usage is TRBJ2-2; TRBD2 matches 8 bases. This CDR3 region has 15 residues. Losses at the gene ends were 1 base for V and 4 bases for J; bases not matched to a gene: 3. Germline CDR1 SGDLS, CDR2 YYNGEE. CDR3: CASSVLGLGTGELFF. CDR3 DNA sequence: TGTGCCAGCAGCGTACTGGGACTAGGCACCGGGGAGCTGTTTTTT.

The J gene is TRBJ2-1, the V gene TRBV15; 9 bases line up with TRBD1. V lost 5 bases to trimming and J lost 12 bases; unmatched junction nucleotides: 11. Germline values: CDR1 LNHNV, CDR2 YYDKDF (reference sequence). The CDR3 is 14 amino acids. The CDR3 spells CATSLTGGPELQFF. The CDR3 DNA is TGTGCCACCAGCCTAACAGGGGGCCCCGAGCTGCAGTTCTTC.

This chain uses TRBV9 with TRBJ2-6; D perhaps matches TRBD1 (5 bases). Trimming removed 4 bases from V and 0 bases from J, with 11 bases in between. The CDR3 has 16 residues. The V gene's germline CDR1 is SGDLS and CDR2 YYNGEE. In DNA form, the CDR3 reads TGTGCCAGCAGCTCCCACAGGAGCTCTGGGGCCAACGTCCTGACTTTC. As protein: CASSSHRSSGANVLTF.

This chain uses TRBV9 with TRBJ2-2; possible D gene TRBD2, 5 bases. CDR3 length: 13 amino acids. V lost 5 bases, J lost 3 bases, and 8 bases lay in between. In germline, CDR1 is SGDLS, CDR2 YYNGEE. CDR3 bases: TGTGCCAGCAGTCAGGACTACACCGGGGAGCTGTTTTTT. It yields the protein CASSQDYTGELFF.

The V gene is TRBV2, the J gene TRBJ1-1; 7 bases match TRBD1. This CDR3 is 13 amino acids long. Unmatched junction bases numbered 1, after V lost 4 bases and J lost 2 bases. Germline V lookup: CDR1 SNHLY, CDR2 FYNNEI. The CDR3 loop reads CASSGQGNTEAFF. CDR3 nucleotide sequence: TGTGCCAGCAGTGGACAGGGAAACACTGAAGCTTTCTTT.

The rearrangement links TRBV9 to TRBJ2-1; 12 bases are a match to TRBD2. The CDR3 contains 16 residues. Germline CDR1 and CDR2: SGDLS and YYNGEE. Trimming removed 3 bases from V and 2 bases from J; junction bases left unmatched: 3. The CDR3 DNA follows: TGTGCCAGCAGCGACCGACTAGCGGGGGCCTACAATGAGCAGTTCTTC. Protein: CASSDRLAGAYNEQFF.